The subject of this entry is one T cell receptor (beta chain). Its antigen remains unknown. This entry is derived from a study of vaccination effects on CD4 cells after COVID-19. General study results and limits: Both infection-induced and vaccine-induced clones contracted markedly at late post-vaccination timepoints.

The protocol was immunoSEQ multiplex PCR, while the TCRdb copy is restricted to in-frame clones and leaves out a portion. Here the sample spans around 81,000 clones, around 74% being singletons. Using viral peptide pools, the ViraFEST assay grew out antigen-specific CD4+ T cells prior to sequencing. Culture lasted roughly eleven days before CD4+ T cell isolation. All study participants received two doses of BNT162b2 or mRNA-1273 vaccine. The authors exchanged half the medium for IL-2 medium on days 3 and 7. The clonotype comes from a human donor who received a COVID-19 vaccine. Sequenced material: CD4+ T cells from PBMCs cultured with HCoV-OC43 spike peptides, taken after COVID-19 vaccination. Described subset: HCoV-OC43 spike overlapping peptide pool stimulation.

The CDR3 protein is CASSPSNPAQETQYF. The CDR3 DNA reads as TGCGCCAGCAGCCCCAGCAACCCGGCCCAAGAGACCCAGTACTTC. The chain recombines TRBV5-1 with TRBJ2-5; D ambiguous. Germline V gene lookup returns CDR1 SGHRS and CDR2 YFSETQ. Trimming took 4 bases from V and 1 from J, leaving 14 bases between them. This CDR3 is 15 amino acids long.